This T cell receptor (beta chain) was sequenced during a study of blood T cell repertoires in COVID-19. Overall study context: T cells, B-cell-depleted T cells, or PBMCs supplied cDNA or gDNA.

Membership in each cohort depended on participant-reported clinical history. All recovered Cohort 3 donors got two negative PCRs, got clearance, or saw symptom resolution. From germline, CDR1 is SGHRS and CDR2 YFSETQ. V was pared by 3 bases and J by 9 bases, with 5 bases of the junction left unmatched. There are 14 residues in the CDR3. Per the original data handling: Cell counts per sample came from amplifying reference gene primers. Profiled with immunoSEQ multiplex PCR; TCRdb holds only in-frame clones, not every one. V, J and clone size are those of that table, while D and trimming were read from the DNA. The sample yields about 160,000 clones, roughly 85% seen once.

This TCR was recovered from a man between 60 and 70 years old who had recovered from COVID-19. V gene TRBV5-1 combines with J gene TRBJ2-1; 11 bases fit TRBD2. What was sequenced was PBMCs or T cells enriched from blood (not recorded which). Here the CDR3 reads CASSYLLAGGEQFF. CDR3 in DNA: TGCGCCAGCAGCTACCTCCTAGCGGGGGGTGAGCAGTTCTTC.